Listed here is a single T cell receptor (beta chain). The target antigen is unknown. V lost 3 bases and J 0 bases, leaving 6 bases between the germline ends. This CDR3 spans 15 amino acids. Germline V lookup: CDR1 MNHEY, CDR2 SVGAGI. This entry comes from a study of cytomegalovirus exposure and HLA in healthy donors. The PCR ran on 60 Vbeta and 13 Jbeta primers. The protocol was immunoSEQ multiplex PCR, while the TCRdb copy is restricted to in-frame clones and leaves out a portion. The data show 150,000 to 200,000 clones, approximately 80% seen once. General study results and limits: Listed as cytomegalovirus-associated were 150 to 200 TCR beta chains.

The chain couples TRBV6-5 to TRBJ2-6; D not resolved. Sequenced sample: PBMCs. The sequence was obtained from a girl aged 10 to 17 in good health and CMV-seropositive. CDR3 protein: CASSYSRSGANVLTF. DNA of the CDR3: TGTGCCAGCAGTTATTCCCGCTCTGGGGCCAACGTCCTGACTTTC.